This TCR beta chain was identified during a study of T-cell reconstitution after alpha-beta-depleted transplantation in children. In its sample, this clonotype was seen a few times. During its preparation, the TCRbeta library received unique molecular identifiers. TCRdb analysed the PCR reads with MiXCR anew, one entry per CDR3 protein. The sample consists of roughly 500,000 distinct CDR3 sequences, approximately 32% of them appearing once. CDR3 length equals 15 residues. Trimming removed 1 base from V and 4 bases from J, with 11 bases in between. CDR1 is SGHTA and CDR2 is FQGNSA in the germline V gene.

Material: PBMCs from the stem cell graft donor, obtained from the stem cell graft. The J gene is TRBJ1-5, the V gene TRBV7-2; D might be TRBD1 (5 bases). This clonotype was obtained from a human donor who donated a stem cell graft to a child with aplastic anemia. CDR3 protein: CASSLGGAANQPQHF. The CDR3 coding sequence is TGTGCCAGCAGCTTAGGTGGGGCAGCGAATCAGCCCCAGCATTTT.